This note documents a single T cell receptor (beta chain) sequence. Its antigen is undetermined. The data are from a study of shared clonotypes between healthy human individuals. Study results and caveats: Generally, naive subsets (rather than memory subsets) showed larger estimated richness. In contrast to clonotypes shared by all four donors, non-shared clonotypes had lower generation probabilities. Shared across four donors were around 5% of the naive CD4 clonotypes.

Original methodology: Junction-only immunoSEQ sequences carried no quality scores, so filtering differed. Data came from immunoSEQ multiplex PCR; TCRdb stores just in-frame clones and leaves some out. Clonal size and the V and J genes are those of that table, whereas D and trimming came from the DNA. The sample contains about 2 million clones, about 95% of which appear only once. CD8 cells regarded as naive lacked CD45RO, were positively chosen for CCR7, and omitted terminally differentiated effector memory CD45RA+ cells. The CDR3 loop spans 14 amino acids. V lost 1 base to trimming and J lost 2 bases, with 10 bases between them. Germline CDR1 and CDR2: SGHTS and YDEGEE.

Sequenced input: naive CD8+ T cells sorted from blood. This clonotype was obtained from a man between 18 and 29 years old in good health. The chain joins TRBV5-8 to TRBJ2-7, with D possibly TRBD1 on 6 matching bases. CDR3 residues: CASSLMPGAYEQYF. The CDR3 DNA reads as TGTGCCAGCAGCTTGATGCCAGGGGCCTACGAGCAGTACTTC.